Listed here are 23 T cell receptor beta chains from one sample, sequenced in a study of CD8+ T cells in alopecia areata (dated by TCRdb to the late 2010s). To prepare the library, the immunoSEQ multiplex PCR assay was applied. To provide template for TCR sequencing, every sample had RNA extracted and reverse transcribed into cDNA. Sourced from immuneACCESS, this table was stored by TCRdb with only in-frame sequences that have V and J called. A share of the clones is absent; for the studies checked, an unresolved V gene accounts for under half, and the remainder has no known explanation. This sample lists 200,000 to 250,000 clones; over 60% were detected once. Clones ranked in the top ten supply 4.2% of the sample. The time point label, read with the paper, signifies: less than five weeks on oral tofacitinib. The sample's treatment or condition, from its label and the paper: oral pan-JAK inhibitor, 5-10 mg twice daily.

The sample was CD4+ T cells sorted from blood, taken at week 4, from a patient treated with tofacitinib. The source of these receptors is a human donor with alopecia areata.

The genes are TRBV7-9 and TRBJ2-1, with D perhaps TRBD1 (6 bases). The CDR3 extends over 13 amino acids. CDR1 and CDR2 from the germline V gene are SEHNR and FQNEAQ (reference sequence). Trimming pared 3 bases from V and 4 bases from J, leaving 7 bases between. The CDR3 bases are TGTGCCAGCAGCTTCGGGACATACAATGAGCAGTTCTTC. Translating gives CASSFGTYNEQFF.

CDR3 coding DNA: TGTGCCAGCAGGACCCTAGCGGGGGGCCCCACCGGGGAGCTGTTTTTT. It specifies CASRTLAGGPTGELFF. This chain uses TRBV7-2 with TRBJ2-2, with TRBD2 matching 11 bases. V dropped 6 bases and J dropped 4; count of bases not matched to a gene: 7. Germline CDR1 reads SGHTA; CDR2 reads FQGNSA. The length of the CDR3 is 16 residues.

This clone was seen a few times. The chain uses TRBV7-2 and TRBJ2-7; no firm D call. Germline CDR1 SGHTA, CDR2 FQGNSA. Deletions cut 4 bases from V and 5 bases from J, with 15 bases between. The length of the CDR3 is 14 residues. As DNA, the CDR3 is TGTGCCAGCAGCTCGCGGACGGTCCCTGACGAGCAGTACTTC. It is translated as CASSSRTVPDEQYF. Full variable domain (missing parts from reference TRBV7-2 and TRBJ2-7): GAGVSQSPSNKVTEKGKDVELRCDPISGHTALYWYRQSLGQGLEFLIYFQGNSAPDKSGLPSDRFSAERTGGSVSTLTIQRTQQEDSAVYLCASSSRTVPDEQYFGPGTRLTVT.

This clone appeared once. The chain carries TRBV15 and TRBJ1-4; possible D gene TRBD1, 6 bases. Germline CDR1 and CDR2: LNHNV and YYDKDF (reference sequence). The CDR3 consists of 12 residues. V lost 4 bases, J lost 8 bases, and 8 bases lay in between. The CDR3 loop is CATSKGGEKLFF. DNA for the CDR3: TGTGCCACCAGCAAAGGGGGGGAAAAACTGTTTTTT.

Concerning this clone itself: Additional DNA sequences in this sample encode the identical CDR3. The genes are TRBV30 and TRBJ1-1; D is possibly TRBD1 (6 bases). V lost 3 bases and J 2 bases, leaving 10 bases between the germline ends. Germline V gene data show CDR1 as GTSNPN and CDR2 as SVGIG (reference sequence). This CDR3 comprises 13 residues. The DNA of the CDR3 is TGTGCCTGGAGCGCACAGGGAAACACTGAAGCTTTCTTT. It is translated as CAWSAQGNTEAFF.

The chain links TRBV7-9 to TRBJ1-1; D possibly corresponds to TRBD1 (5 bases). CDR3 size: 13 residues. Looked up from germline, CDR1 is SEHNR and CDR2 is FQNEAQ (reference sequence). V lost 4 bases, J lost 6 bases, and 12 bases lay in between. The CDR3 coding sequence is TGTGCCAGCAGCTCTCAGGGAGGCGCTGAAGCTTTCTTT. Amino acid sequence: CASSSQGGAEAFF.

This clone was seen only once. This chain uses TRBV30 with TRBJ1-1; 8 nucleotides line up with TRBD1. Germline V lookup: CDR1 GTSNPN, CDR2 SVGIG (reference sequence). The CDR3 length is 11 residues. V shed 5 bases, J shed 10 bases, and the junction held 6 bases outside the gene matches. CDR3 in DNA: TGTGCCTGGGCCTCAGGGGGCTTAGCTTTCTTT. Amino acid sequence: CAWASGGLAFF.

This clone has just a few counts. The chain recombines TRBV30 with TRBJ2-6; D is unclear. Looked up from germline, CDR1 is GTSNPN and CDR2 is SVGIG (reference sequence). The length of the CDR3 is 16 residues. The germline V and J ends were trimmed by 1 base and 0 bases, with 10 bases remaining between them. CDR3 protein: CAWSEARLSGANVLTF. For the CDR3, the DNA is TGTGCCTGGAGTGAGGCTCGGCTCTCTGGGGCCAACGTCCTGACTTTC.

The V call is TRBV2, the J call TRBJ1-1; D remains ambiguous. With 7 bases removed from V and 1 base from J, the gap between germline ends came to 13 bases. The germline V gene encodes CDR1 SNHLY and CDR2 FYNNEI. This CDR3 contains 14 residues. CDR3 nucleotide sequence: TGTGCCAGCACCCCGGGTCGGGGGAACACTGAAGCTTTCTTT. Its protein is CASTPGRGNTEAFF.

The genes are TRBV6-5 and TRBJ1-4; D remains unclear. CDR3 length equals 16 residues. V lost 1 base to trimming and J lost 8 bases, with 17 bases between them. The germline V gene has CDR1 MNHEY and CDR2 SVGAGI. CDR3 loop: CASSYWGRGVREKLFF. CDR3 nucleotide sequence: TGTGCCAGCAGTTACTGGGGTCGGGGAGTTCGGGAAAAACTGTTTTTT.

The chain couples TRBV7-2 to TRBJ2-2; D is ambiguous. The V gene's germline CDR1 is SGHTA and CDR2 FQGNSA. Trimming pared 1 base from V and 7 bases from J, leaving 10 bases between. This CDR3 spans 14 amino acids. The CDR3 coding sequence is TGTGCCAGCAGCTTAGGGATTCAGCTCGGGGAGCTGTTTTTT. This encodes CASSLGIQLGELFF.

The J gene is TRBJ1-2, the V gene TRBV19, with D possibly TRBD1 on 6 matching bases. The CDR3 length is 13 residues. Trimming removed 4 bases at V and 2 bases at J, with 8 bases between. Looked up from germline, CDR1 is LNHDA and CDR2 is SQIVND (reference sequence). The CDR3 DNA is TGTGCCAGTAGTACTCAGGGGAACTATGGCTACACCTTC. It is translated as CASSTQGNYGYTF.

This clone appeared once. The V call is TRBV25-1, the J call TRBJ2-5; D is uncertain. Germline assignment: CDR1 MGHDK and CDR2 SYGVNS. V was pared by 7 bases and J by 3 bases, with 21 bases between. The CDR3 runs to 16 residues. The CDR3 loop reads CASNWIRQETKETQYF. The CDR3 nucleotides are TGTGCCAGCAACTGGATTAGGCAAGAAACAAAAGAGACCCAGTACTTC.

This chain connects TRBV2 to TRBJ2-1; unclear D gene. The ends were cut back, 7 bases at V and 7 bases at J, with 11 bases in the middle. The CDR3 is 12 residues long. Looked up from germline, CDR1 is SNHLY and CDR2 is FYNNEI. The CDR3 DNA reads as TGTGCCAGCAAAATTATGGGGAATGAGCAGTTCTTC. Its protein is CASKIMGNEQFF.

The J gene is TRBJ1-4, the V gene TRBV15; D is perhaps TRBD1 (5 bases). Trimming left V 0 bases short and J 7 bases short, with 15 bases between. This CDR3 comprises 16 residues. Looked up from germline, CDR1 is LNHNV and CDR2 is YYDKDF (reference sequence). The CDR3 coding sequence is TGTGCCACCAGCAGAGATCTCAGGGATCCGACTGAAAAACTGTTTTTT. Its protein is CATSRDLRDPTEKLFF.

V is TRBV30 and J is TRBJ1-2, with TRBD1 identical over 9 bases. Trimming cost V 4 bases and J 6 bases; bases outside gene matches: 6. CDR1 GTSNPN and CDR2 SVGIG come from the germline V gene (reference sequence). The CDR3 totals 13 residues. In nucleotides, the CDR3 is TGTGCCTGGACCGCCGGGACAGGGAATGGCTACACCTTC. Its protein product is CAWTAGTGNGYTF.

CDR3 nucleotide sequence: TGTGCCAGCACCCCAGACCGGCCCAACACTGAAGCTTTCTTT. It translates to CASTPDRPNTEAFF. J is TRBJ1-1 and V is TRBV9; no clear D. This CDR3 contains 14 residues. CDR1 is SGDLS, CDR2 YYNGEE, per germline. V shed 6 bases and J shed 2 bases, with 14 bases lying between them.

The chain uses TRBV30 and TRBJ2-4; TRBD2 matches at 10 bases. Germline V gene sequence: CDR1 GTSNPN, CDR2 SVGIG (reference sequence). This CDR3 has 11 amino acids. CDR3 sequence: CGSGGPNIQYF. The CDR3 DNA follows: TGTGGTAGCGGGGGGCCGAACATTCAGTACTTC. The full variable domain, rest sourced from reference TRBV30 and TRBJ2-4, is SQTIHQWPATLVQPVGSPLSLECTVEGTSNPNLYWYRQAAGRGLQLLFYSVGIGQISSEVPQNLSASRPQDRQFILSSKKLLLSDSGFYLCGSGGPNIQYFGAGTRLSVL.

This chain connects TRBV15 to TRBJ2-1, with D possibly matching TRBD1 (6 bases). The CDR3 covers 13 residues. V shed 5 bases and J shed 15 bases, with 20 bases lying between them. Germline V gene sequence: CDR1 LNHNV, CDR2 YYDKDF (reference sequence). CDR3 loop: CATSFYRERTVFF. The CDR3 DNA is TGTGCCACCAGCTTTTACAGGGAGCGGACAGTGTTCTTC.

This clone was detected many times. This rearrangement joins TRBV15 to TRBJ2-5; D is uncertain. Germline CDR1 LNHNV, CDR2 YYDKDF (reference sequence). V lost 0 bases to trimming and J lost 0 bases, with 8 bases between them. This CDR3 spans 15 amino acids. The CDR3 reads CATSRDIQNQETQYF. The DNA for the CDR3 is TGTGCCACCAGCAGAGATATACAGAACCAAGAGACCCAGTACTTC.

V is TRBV5-1 and J is TRBJ1-1, with D uncertain. This CDR3 spans 13 amino acids. Germline V lookup: CDR1 SGHRS, CDR2 YFSETQ. V was shortened by 3 bases and J by 1 base, with 7 bases between the two germline ends. In DNA form, the CDR3 reads TGCGCCAGCAGCTGGCAGGAGAACACTGAAGCTTTCTTT. The encoded protein is CASSWQENTEAFF.

The rearrangement joins TRBV6-5 to TRBJ1-2; 7 positions agree with TRBD1. Germline V CDR1 and CDR2: MNHEY, SVGAGI. Trimming at V came to 6 bases and at J to 8 bases, leaving 15 bases not matched to a gene. The CDR3 covers 15 residues. Here the CDR3 DNA reads TGTGCCAGCAGCCCCCTCCCACAGGGGACGCCGGGCTACACCTTC. The encoded protein is CASSPLPQGTPGYTF.

This chain connects TRBV5-4 to TRBJ1-2, with unresolved D. The CDR3 length is 13 residues. Looked up from germline, CDR1 is SGHNT and CDR2 is YYREEE (reference sequence). V gave up 4 bases and J gave up 1 base, with 8 bases separating them. DNA of the CDR3: TGTGCCAGCAGCCACCTTAATAACTATGGCTACACCTTC. This translates into CASSHLNNYGYTF.